These 12 T cell receptor beta chains came from one sample sequenced in a study of post-analysis software for immune sequencing data. Study-level points and caveats: Elevated frequency relative to controls characterized a handful of TRBV segments in patients, TRBV5-6, TRBV5-1 and TRBV20-1 among them.

The authors incorporated unique molecular identifiers into the TCR beta cDNA libraries. TCRdb called the PCR reads again in MiXCR, with one record for every CDR3 protein. The table lists approximately 360,000 distinct CDR3 sequences, approximately 33% of them singletons. The antigens these receptors bind are not known. Material: blood. These receptors all come from a girl between 10 and 17 years old with multiple sclerosis.

The chain is built from TRBV18 and TRBJ1-1; possible D gene TRBD1, 5 bases. The CDR3 sequence is 13 residues long. V lost 3 bases to trimming and J lost 1 base, with 6 bases between them. The germline gives CDR1 KGHSH, CDR2 LQKENI. The CDR3 coding sequence is TGTGCCAGCTCACCCCAGGGGAACACTGAAGCTTTCTTT. Its protein is CASSPQGNTEAFF.

This clonotype was observed a handful of times. This sequence joins TRBV27 and TRBJ2-7; D is possibly TRBD1 (5 bases). Trimming removed 9 bases at V and 3 bases at J, with 15 bases between. There are 13 residues in the CDR3. CDR1 MNHEY and CDR2 SMNVEV come from the germline V gene (reference sequence). The CDR3 coding sequence is TGTGCCAGTCGTACAATTCAGGGCTACGAGCAGTACTTC. Translated: CASRTIQGYEQYF.

In this sample, this clonotype turned up a few times. J is TRBJ1-5 and V is TRBV28, with a possible D match to TRBD1 (6 bases). This CDR3 comprises 14 residues. V was cut by 3 bases and J by 6 bases, with 12 bases left in between. The germline CDR1 and CDR2 sequences are MDHEN and SYDVKM. The CDR3 region has the DNA TGTGCCAGCAGTTTGCAACAGGGATCTCAGCCCCAGCATTTT. This gives the protein CASSLQQGSQPQHF.

Concerning this clonotype itself: A single base separates this from a much larger clone, so it may be a read error. The genes are TRBV12-3 or TRBV12-4 and TRBJ2-3; 9 bases line up with TRBD2. The CDR3 totals 20 residues. CDR3 nucleotide sequence: TGTGCCAGCAGACCCAGCGGGGGGTCTATCATTCCCCATAGCACAGATGCGCAGTATTTT. Protein product: CASRPSGGSIIPHSTDAQYF.

Concerning this clonotype: The junction departs from the called germline gene at one end, perhaps through a read error. This chain links TRBV7-2 with TRBJ1-2, with D tentatively TRBD1 (5 bases). The CDR3 spans 18 residues. Germline CDR1 SGHTA, CDR2 FQGNSA. CDR3 sequence: CAGSPFRDDWGLNYGYTF. CDR3 sequence (DNA): TGTGCCGGCAGCCCATTTCGGGATGACTGGGGCTTAAACTATGGCTACACCTTC.

This clonotype has more than one count but fewer than ten. The rearrangement joins TRBV6-5 to TRBJ1-2, with D tentatively TRBD1 (6 bases). Between the trimmed V and J ends, which lost 5 bases and 10 bases, there was a span of 14 bases. The germline V gene encodes CDR1 MNHEY and CDR2 SVGAGI. The CDR3 length is 12 residues. The CDR3 protein is CASSRGSGFYTF. The CDR3 DNA reads TGTGCCAGCAGTAGGGGGAGTGGGTTCTACACCTTC.

The chain links TRBV29-1 to TRBJ2-1; D perhaps matches TRBD1 (6 bases). Germline CDR1 and CDR2: SQVTM and ANQGSEA. V was trimmed by 6 bases and J by 4 bases, leaving 22 bases between them. The CDR3 sequence is 16 residues long. CDR3 sequence (DNA): TGCAGCGTGTTATCCCTTACAGGGACCATTTACAATGAGCAGTTCTTC. Translated, it gives CSVLSLTGTIYNEQFF.

Of note for this clonotype: A much larger clone lies one base from this, so it may be a read error. The chain combines TRBV5-6 with TRBJ2-5; TRBD1 matches 9 bases. Per the germline V gene, CDR1 is SGHDT and CDR2 is YYEEEE. With 0 bases clipped from V and 6 bases from J, the junction kept 6 bases outside the gene matches. The CDR3 is 15 amino acids. The CDR3 nucleotides read TGTGCCAGCAGCTTGGGGGGACAGGGCGAGAAGACCCAGTACTTC. Translation: CASSLGGQGEKTQYF. Supplemented by reference TRBV5-6 and TRBJ2-5, the full variable domain reads DAGVTQSPTHLIKTRGQQVTLRCSPKSGHDTVSWYQQALGQGPQFIFQYYEEEERQRGNFPDRFSGHQFPNYSSELNVNALLLGDSALYLCASSLGGQGEKTQYFGPGTRLLVL.

This chain uses TRBV7-9 with TRBJ2-3; 9 nucleotides line up with TRBD1. The junction had 5 bases not matched to a gene; V was cut back by 5 bases and J by 2 bases. This CDR3 contains 15 residues. CDR1 and CDR2 (germline): SEHNR, FQNEAQ (reference sequence). The CDR3 protein is CASSPDRGFTDTQYF. CDR3 nucleotides: TGTGCCAGCAGCCCAGACAGGGGGTTCACAGATACGCAGTATTTT.

The chain couples TRBV2 to TRBJ1-5; 7 bases fit TRBD1. Germline values: CDR1 SNHLY, CDR2 FYNNEI. The CDR3 has 15 residues. V lost 4 bases, J lost 3 bases, and 6 bases stayed unmatched. CDR3 sequence reads: CASSVGTVINQPQHF. The CDR3 DNA is TGTGCCAGCAGTGTTGGGACAGTCATCAATCAGCCCCAGCATTTT.

This chain links TRBV27 with TRBJ1-5; D not certain. Germline V gene lookup returns CDR1 MNHEY and CDR2 SMNVEV (reference sequence). The CDR3 loop spans 14 amino acids. The V gene lost 6 bases and the J gene lost 0 bases, with 9 bases spanning the gap. The CDR3 region is CASSRGDSNQPQHF. The CDR3 DNA follows: TGTGCCAGCAGCCGGGGAGATAGCAATCAGCCCCAGCATTTT.

This clonotype is a singleton in its sample. The chain is built from TRBV2 and TRBJ2-7; TRBD1 agrees at 7 bases. The J segment lost 0 bases and the V segment lost 7 bases, leaving 6 bases of the junction unmatched. This CDR3 is built from 14 residues. The germline gives CDR1 SNHLY, CDR2 FYNNEI. CDR3 protein: CASKSTGTSYEQYF. The DNA of the CDR3 is TGTGCCAGCAAGTCGACAGGGACCTCCTACGAGCAGTACTTC.